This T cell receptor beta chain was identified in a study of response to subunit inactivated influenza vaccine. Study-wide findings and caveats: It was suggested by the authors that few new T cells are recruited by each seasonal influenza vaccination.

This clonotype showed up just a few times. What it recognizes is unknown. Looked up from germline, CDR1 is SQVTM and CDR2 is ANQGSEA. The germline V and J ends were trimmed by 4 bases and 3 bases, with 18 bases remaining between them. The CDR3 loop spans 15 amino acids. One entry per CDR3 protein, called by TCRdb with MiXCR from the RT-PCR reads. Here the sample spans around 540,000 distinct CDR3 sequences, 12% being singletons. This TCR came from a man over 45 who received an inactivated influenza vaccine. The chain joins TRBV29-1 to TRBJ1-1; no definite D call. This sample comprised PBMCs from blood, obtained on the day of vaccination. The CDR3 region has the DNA TGCAGCGTTGCGGTAGGCCGGAGCTGGGACACTGAAGCTTTCTTT. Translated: CSVAVGRSWDTEAFF.